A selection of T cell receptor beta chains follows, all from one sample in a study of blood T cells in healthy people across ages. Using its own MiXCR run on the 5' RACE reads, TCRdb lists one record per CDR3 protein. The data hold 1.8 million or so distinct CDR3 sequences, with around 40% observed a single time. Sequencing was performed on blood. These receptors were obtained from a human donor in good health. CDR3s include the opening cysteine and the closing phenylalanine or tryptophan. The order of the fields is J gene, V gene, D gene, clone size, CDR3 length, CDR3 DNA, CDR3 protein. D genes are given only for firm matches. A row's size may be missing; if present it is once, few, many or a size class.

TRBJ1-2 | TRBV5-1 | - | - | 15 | TGCGCCAGCAGCTTGGAGGGGCCGGACCATGGGGGCTACACCTTC | CASSLEGPDHGGYTF
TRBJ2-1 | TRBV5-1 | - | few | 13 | TGCGCCAGCAGCGGGTCCCGGGCTAATGAGCAGTTCTTC | CASSGSRANEQFF
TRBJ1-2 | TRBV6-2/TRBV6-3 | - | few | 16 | TGTGCCAGCACCCGGACCGGATTAATGAGTGGCTATGGCTACACCTTC | CASTRTGLMSGYGYTF
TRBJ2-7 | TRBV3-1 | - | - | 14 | TGTGCCAGCAGCCAAGGGAGACAGCTAAACGAGCAGTACTTC | CASSQGRQLNEQYF
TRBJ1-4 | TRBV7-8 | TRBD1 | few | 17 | TGTGCCAGCAGCTACTCCGATAACAGGGGAGGTAATGAAAAACTGTTTTTT | CASSYSDNRGGNEKLFF
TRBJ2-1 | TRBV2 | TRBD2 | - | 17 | TGTGCCAGCAGTGGAAGCGGGGCTAGCGGTATCTACAATGAGCAGTTCTTC | CASSGSGASGIYNEQFF
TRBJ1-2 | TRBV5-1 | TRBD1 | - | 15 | TGCGCCAGCAGCGTGGGACAGGGGGTTAACTATGGCTGCACCTTC | CASSVGQGVNYGCTF
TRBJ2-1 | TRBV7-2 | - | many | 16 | TGTGCCAGCAGCTTAAACCCGGGTAGCTCCTACAATGAGCAGTTCTTC | CASSLNPGSSYNEQFF
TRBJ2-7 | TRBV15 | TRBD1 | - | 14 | TGTGCCACCAGCACGACAGGGGGCTTTAACGAGCAGTACTTC | CATSTTGGFNEQYF
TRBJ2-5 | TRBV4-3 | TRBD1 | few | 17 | TGCGCCAGCAGCCTCGGTGAGGGACAGGGGGTGTTAGAGACCCAGTACTTC | CASSLGEGQGVLETQYF
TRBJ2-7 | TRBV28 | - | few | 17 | TGTGCCAGCAGTTTAAGGACAAGGCTCCCCGGGACCTACGAGCAGTACTTC | CASSLRTRLPGTYEQYF
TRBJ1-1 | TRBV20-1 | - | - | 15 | TGCAGTGCTTCACTTCCGGGTTATCGGAACACTGAAGCTTTCTTT | CSASLPGYRNTEAFF
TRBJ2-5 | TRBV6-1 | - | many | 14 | TGTGCCAGCAGTGTCGGACAGTCCCAAGAGACCCAGTACTTC | CASSVGQSQETQYF
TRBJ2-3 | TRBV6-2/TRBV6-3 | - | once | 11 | TGTGCCAGCAGCAAACAAGATACGCAGTATTTT | CASSKQDTQYF
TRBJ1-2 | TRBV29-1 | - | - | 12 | TGCAGCGTTGAAGTTTGGCGAGAGGGCTACACCTTC | CSVEVWREGYTF
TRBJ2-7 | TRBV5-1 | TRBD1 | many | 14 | TGCGCCAGCAGCTCCGGGACAGGGTACTACGAGCAGTACTTC | CASSSGTGYYEQYF
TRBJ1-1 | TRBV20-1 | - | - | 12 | TGCAGTGATGGCGGCAGAAGGGGTGAAGCTTTCTTT | CSDGGRRGEAFF
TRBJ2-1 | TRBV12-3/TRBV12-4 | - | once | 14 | TGTGCCAGCAGTTTATGGGATTCCGACAGTGAGCAGTTCTTC | CASSLWDSDSEQFF
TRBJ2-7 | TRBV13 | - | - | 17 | TGTGCCAGCAGCTTAGCATTCTCCCCTTCCGTGGTTGGCGAGCAGTACTTC | CASSLAFSPSVVGEQYF
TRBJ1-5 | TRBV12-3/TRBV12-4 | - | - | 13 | TGTGCCAGCAGTTTTACCGAGGGTCAGCCCCAGCATTTT | CASSFTEGQPQHF
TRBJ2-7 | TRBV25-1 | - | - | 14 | TGTGCCAGCAGTGAATATGGGGGGCTCTACGAGCAGTACTTC | CASSEYGGLYEQYF
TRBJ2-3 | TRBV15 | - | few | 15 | TGTGCCACCAGCAGCTACTGGGCCGGCACAGATACGCAGTATTTT | CATSSYWAGTDTQYF
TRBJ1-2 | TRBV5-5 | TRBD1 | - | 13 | TGTGCCAGCAGCTTCGACAGGGCCATGGGCTACACCTTC | CASSFDRAMGYTF
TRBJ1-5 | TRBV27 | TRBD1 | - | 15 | TGTGCCAGCAGTTTAGAGGGGACAGTTGGGGGCCCCCAGCATTTT | CASSLEGTVGGPQHF
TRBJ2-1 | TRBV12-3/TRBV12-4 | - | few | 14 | TGTGCCAGCAGCCCCTCTTGGGGAGGCAATGAGCAGTTCTTC | CASSPSWGGNEQFF
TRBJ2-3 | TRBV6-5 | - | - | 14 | TGTGCCAGCAGAGCACTAGATAGCGCAGATACGCAGTATTTT | CASRALDSADTQYF
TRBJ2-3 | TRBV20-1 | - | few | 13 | TGCAGTGCTGGCCCCGGGGCAGGAGATACGCAGTATTTT | CSAGPGAGDTQYF
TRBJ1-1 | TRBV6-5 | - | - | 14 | TGTGCCAGCAGAGAAAGGGTGTTGATAATCGAAGCTTTCTTT | CASRERVLIIEAFF
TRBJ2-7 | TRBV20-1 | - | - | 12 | TGCAGTGCTAGAGTGGTCGGCGGCGAGCAGTACTTC | CSARVVGGEQYF
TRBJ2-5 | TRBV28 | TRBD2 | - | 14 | TGTGCCAGCAGTTTTGGGGGACTAGCAGAGACCCAGTACTTC | CASSFGGLAETQYF
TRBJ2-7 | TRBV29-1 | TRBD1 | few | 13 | TGCAGTGTTCTGGGACAGGGAGCCTACGAGCAGTACTTC | CSVLGQGAYEQYF
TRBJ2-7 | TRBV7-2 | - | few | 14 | TGTGCCAGCAGCCGCCAGGCGAATTCCTACGAGCAGTACTTC | CASSRQANSYEQYF
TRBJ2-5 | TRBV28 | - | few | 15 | TGTGCCAGCAGTTTACGCATCAGGGTGGGGGAGACCCAGTACTTC | CASSLRIRVGETQYF
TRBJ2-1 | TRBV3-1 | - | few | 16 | TGTGCCAGCAGCCAAGTTGGGGGGTATCCTTACAATGAGCAGTTCTTC | CASSQVGGYPYNEQFF
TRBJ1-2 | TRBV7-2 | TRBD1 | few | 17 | TGTGCCAGCAGCTTAGTAACCGGGACAGGGAGGAACTATGGCTACACCTTC | CASSLVTGTGRNYGYTF
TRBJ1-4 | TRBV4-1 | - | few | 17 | TGCGCCAGCAGCCAAGAGGAGTCTCTCCGGGGGAATGAAAAACTGTTTTTT | CASSQEESLRGNEKLFF
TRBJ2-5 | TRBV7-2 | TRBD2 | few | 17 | TGTGCCAGCAGCGCCGGTGGGACTAGCCTTGCCCAAGAGACCCAGTACTTC | CASSAGGTSLAQETQYF
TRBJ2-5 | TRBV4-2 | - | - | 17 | TGTGCCAGCAGCCAAGATAGGAGGGCCAGGTACCAAGAGACCCAGTACTTC | CASSQDRRARYQETQYF
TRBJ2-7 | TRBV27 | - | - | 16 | TGTGCCAGCAGTCCATACGGGACTCTAAGCTCCTACGAGCAGTACTTC | CASSPYGTLSSYEQYF
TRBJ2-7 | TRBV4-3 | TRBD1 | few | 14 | TGCGCCGGCAGCCATACCGGGACAGCCTACGAGCAGTACTTC | CAGSHTGTAYEQYF
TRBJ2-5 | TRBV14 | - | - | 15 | TGTGCCAGCAGCCAACCACTTGGGCCATTATCGGAGCAGTACTTC | CASSQPLGPLSEQYF
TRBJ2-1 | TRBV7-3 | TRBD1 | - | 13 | TGTGCCAGCAGCCAAAGTGGGGACAGCAGCCCGTTCTTC | CASSQSGDSSPFF
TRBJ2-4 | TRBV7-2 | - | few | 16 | TGTACCAGCAGCTACCCCGGGACGTCGGAGGGAAACATTCAGTACTTC | CTSSYPGTSEGNIQYF
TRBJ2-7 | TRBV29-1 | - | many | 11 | TGCAGCTCCACCGACGGCTACGAGCAGTACTTC | CSSTDGYEQYF
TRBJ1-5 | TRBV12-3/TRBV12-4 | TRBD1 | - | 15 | TGTGCCAGCAGTCGTCCGGGACAGGGCAATCAGCCCCAGCATTTT | CASSRPGQGNQPQHF
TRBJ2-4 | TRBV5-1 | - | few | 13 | TGCGCCAGCAGCTTGAGACACGGAAACATTCAGTACTTC | CASSLRHGNIQYF
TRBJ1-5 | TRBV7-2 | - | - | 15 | TGTGCCAGCAGCTTAGTCCACGGCCTTAATCAGCCCCAGCATTTT | CASSLVHGLNQPQHF
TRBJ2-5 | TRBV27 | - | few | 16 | TGTGCCAGCAGTTTATTCGGGGTCGGGTACCAAGAGACCCAGTACTTC | CASSLFGVGYQETQYF
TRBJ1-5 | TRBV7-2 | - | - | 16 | TGTGCCAGCAGCCTCCACGGGGCAGTTAACAATCAGCCCCAGCATTTT | CASSLHGAVNNQPQHF